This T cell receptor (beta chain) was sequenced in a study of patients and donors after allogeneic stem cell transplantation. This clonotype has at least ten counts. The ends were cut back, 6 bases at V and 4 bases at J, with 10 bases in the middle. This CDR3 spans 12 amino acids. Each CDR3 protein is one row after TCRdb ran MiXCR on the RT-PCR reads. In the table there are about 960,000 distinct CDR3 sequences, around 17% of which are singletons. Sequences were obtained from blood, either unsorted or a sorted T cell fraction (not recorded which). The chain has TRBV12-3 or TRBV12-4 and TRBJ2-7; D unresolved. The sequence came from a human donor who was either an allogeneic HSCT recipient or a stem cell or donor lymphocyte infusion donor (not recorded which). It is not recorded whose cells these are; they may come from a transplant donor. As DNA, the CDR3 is TGTGCCAGCAGGTCGGACGGTTACGAGCAGTACTTC. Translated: CASRSDGYEQYF.